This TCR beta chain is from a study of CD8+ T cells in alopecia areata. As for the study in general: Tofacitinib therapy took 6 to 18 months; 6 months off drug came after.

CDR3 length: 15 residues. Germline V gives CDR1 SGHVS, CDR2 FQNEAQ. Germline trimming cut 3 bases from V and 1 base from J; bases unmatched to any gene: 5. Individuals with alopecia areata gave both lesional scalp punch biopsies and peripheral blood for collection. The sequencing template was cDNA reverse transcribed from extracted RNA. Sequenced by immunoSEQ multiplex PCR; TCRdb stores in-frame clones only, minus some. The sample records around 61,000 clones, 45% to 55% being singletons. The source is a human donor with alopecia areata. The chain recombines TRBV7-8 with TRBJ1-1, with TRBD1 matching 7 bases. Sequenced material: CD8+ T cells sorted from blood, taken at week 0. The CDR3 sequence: CASSFLGGRNTEAFF. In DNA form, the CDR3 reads TGTGCCAGCAGCTTCCTAGGGGGCAGGAACACTGAAGCTTTCTTT.